These 26 T cell receptor beta chains originate from one sample sequenced in a study of cytomegalovirus exposure and HLA in healthy donors. The PCR was carried out with 60 Vbeta primers and 13 Jbeta primers. The data were produced by immunoSEQ multiplex PCR, yet TCRdb's version contains in-frame clones alone and is incomplete. The sample gives approximately 110,000 clones, approximately 15% of which show up once; under 2.5% is in the top ten. What was sequenced was PBMCs. These receptors all stem from a woman between 18 and 29 years old in good health and CMV-seronegative.

The V gene is TRBV11-3, the J gene TRBJ2-7, with 12 bases aligning to TRBD1. Germline V lookup: CDR1 SGHNT, CDR2 YENEEA. This CDR3 spans 15 amino acids. The trim removed 5 bases at V and 11 bases at J, leaving 13 bases unmatched. CDR3 residues: CASSVLGDRGRGEYF. The DNA of the CDR3 is TGTGCCAGCAGCGTCCTAGGGGACAGGGGGCGAGGGGAGTACTTC.

In nucleotides, the CDR3 is TGTGCCAGCAGTTACGGCGGTGGTGGCTACACCTTC. The encoded protein is CASSYGGGGYTF. V gene TRBV27 combines with J gene TRBJ1-2; D is uncertain. Germline values: CDR1 MNHEY, CDR2 SMNVEV (reference sequence). Trimming removed 4 bases at V and 7 bases at J, with 10 bases between. This CDR3 is built from 12 residues.

This clone was picked up a small number of times. V gene TRBV30 combines with J gene TRBJ2-3; 8 bases align to TRBD1. Germline lookup yields CDR1 GTSNPN and CDR2 SVGIG (reference sequence). The CDR3 extends over 14 amino acids. The ends lost 4 bases at V and 3 bases at J; junction bases unmatched: 6. CDR3 region: CAWTGGLRTDTQYF. CDR3 in DNA: TGTGCCTGGACAGGGGGCTTAAGAACAGATACGCAGTATTTT.

The rearrangement links TRBV7-9 to TRBJ1-2; 7 nucleotides match TRBD1. CDR3 length: 12 amino acids. Trimming took 5 bases from V and 7 from J; bases not matched to a gene: 4. Looked up from germline, CDR1 is SEHNR and CDR2 is FQNEAQ (reference sequence). The DNA for the CDR3 is TGTGCCAGCAGCGGGACAGTGGTTGGCTACACCTTC. Translation gives CASSGTVVGYTF. Variable domain in full (rest from reference TRBV7-9 and TRBJ1-2): DTGVSQNPRHKITKRGQNVTFRCDPISEHNRLYWYRQTLGQGPEFLTYFQNEAQLEKSRLLSDRFSAERPKGSFSTLEIQRTEQGDSAMYLCASSGTVVGYTFGSGTRLTVV.

This chain joins TRBV6-1 and TRBJ1-1; maybe TRBD1 (6 bases). With 4 bases removed from V and 1 base from J, the gap between germline ends came to 10 bases. CDR3 size: 14 residues. Germline V gene data show CDR1 as MNHNS and CDR2 as SASEGT. The CDR3 is CASSGRTENTEAFF. CDR3 DNA: TGTGCCAGCAGTGGGCGGACAGAGAACACTGAAGCTTTCTTT.

This clone turned up a few times. The genes are TRBV5-6 and TRBJ1-6; 7 bases agree with TRBD1. This CDR3 has 14 amino acids. CDR1 SGHDT and CDR2 YYEEEE come from the germline V gene. Germline trimming cut 2 bases from V and 6 bases from J; bases unmatched to any gene: 2. CDR3 residues: CASSLDRANSPLHF. CDR3 bases: TGTGCCAGCAGCTTAGACAGGGCTAATTCACCCCTCCACTTT.

This clone was counted only a few times. The chain carries TRBV27 and TRBJ2-2; the match to TRBD2 covers 8 bases. V gave up 5 bases and J gave up 5 bases; unmatched junction bases: 4. CDR3 length: 14 residues. In germline, CDR1 is MNHEY, CDR2 SMNVEV (reference sequence). Here the CDR3 reads CASSVAGNTGELFF. The CDR3 DNA reads as TGTGCCAGCAGTGTAGCGGGAAATACCGGGGAGCTGTTTTTT.

This clone was counted between two and nine times. J is TRBJ2-7 and V is TRBV28; 10 bases line up with TRBD2. The CDR3 extends over 15 amino acids. Losses at the gene ends were 6 bases for V and 3 bases for J; bases not matched to a gene: 8. From germline, CDR1 is MDHEN and CDR2 SYDVKM. The CDR3 bases are TGTGCCAGCAGCCGCGGACTAGCGGTTAACTACGAGCAGTACTTC. This gives the protein CASSRGLAVNYEQYF. Supplemented by reference TRBV28 and TRBJ2-7, the full variable domain reads DVKVTQSSRYLVKRTGEKVFLECVQDMDHENMFWYRQDPGLGLRLIYFSYDVKMKEKGDIPEGYSVSREKKERFSLILESASTNQTSMYLCASSRGLAVNYEQYFGPGTRLTVT.

The CDR3 loop is CASLTGTGGWDTEAFF. The CDR3 bases are TGTGCCAGCCTCACCGGGACAGGGGGCTGGGACACTGAAGCTTTCTTT. The V and J genes are TRBV2 and TRBJ1-1; 12 nucleotides align to TRBD1. The CDR3 is 16 residues long. The trim removed 8 bases at V and 3 bases at J, leaving 10 bases unmatched. The germline V gene encodes CDR1 SNHLY and CDR2 FYNNEI. Looking up the rest from reference TRBV2 and TRBJ1-1 gives the full variable domain: EPEVTQTPSHQVTQMGQEVILRCVPISNHLYFYWYRQILGQKVEFLVSFYNNEISEKSEIFDDQFSVERPDGSNFTLKIRSTKLEDSAMYFCASLTGTGGWDTEAFFGQGTRLTVV.

This clone was picked up a small number of times. The rearrangement links TRBV7-2 to TRBJ1-1, with 7 nucleotides matching TRBD1. Germline-derived CDR1 and CDR2 are SGHTA and FQGNSA. The CDR3 runs 14 residues. J gave up 8 bases and V 6 bases, and 12 bases lay outside the gene matches. In DNA form, the CDR3 reads TGTGCCAGCAGTTTATCATTAGGGGGCGGAGAAGCTTTCTTT. Translating it yields CASSLSLGGGEAFF. Supplemented by reference TRBV7-2 and TRBJ1-1, the full variable domain reads GAGVSQSPSNKVTEKGKDVELRCDPISGHTALYWYRQSLGQGLEFLIYFQGNSAPDKSGLPSDRFSAERTGGSVSTLTIQRTQQEDSAVYLCASSLSLGGGEAFFGQGTRLTVV.

The rearrangement uses TRBV7-3 and TRBJ2-7, with 8 nucleotides matching TRBD2. CDR3 length: 15 amino acids. From germline, CDR1 is SGHTA and CDR2 FQGTGA. The J segment lost 5 bases and the V segment lost 1 base, leaving 7 bases of the junction unmatched. The CDR3 here is CASSLRGLGVDEQYF. CDR3 nucleotide sequence: TGTGCCAGCAGCTTAAGGGGACTAGGGGTAGACGAGCAGTACTTC.

This chain uses TRBV6-4 with TRBJ2-3; TRBD2 matches 7 bases. Unmatched junction bases numbered 3, after V lost 2 bases and J lost 4 bases. CDR1 and CDR2 from the germline V gene are MRHNA and SNTAGT. CDR3 size: 14 residues. CDR3: CASSDRLASDTQYF. The CDR3, as DNA: TGTGCCAGCAGTGACCGACTAGCCTCAGATACGCAGTATTTT.

This clone was detected a few times. Other DNA sequences in this specimen translate into the identical CDR3. The rearrangement uses TRBV15 and TRBJ2-3; D not certain. This CDR3 is built from 13 residues. In germline, CDR1 is LNHNV, CDR2 YYDKDF (reference sequence). Deletions cut 0 bases from V and 5 bases from J, with 6 bases between. CDR3 DNA: TGTGCCACCAGCAGAGATCCAGGAGATACGCAGTATTTT. Protein product: CATSRDPGDTQYF.

V and J are TRBV11-3 and TRBJ2-1, with 7 bases lining up with TRBD2. The CDR3 has 17 residues. V was clipped by 1 base and J by 2 bases; unmatched bases: 8. From germline, CDR1 is SGHNT and CDR2 YENEEA. The CDR3 DNA follows: TGTGCCAGCAGCTTAGGAATAGCGGGTACCCCCTACAATGAGCAGTTCTTC. Translation gives CASSLGIAGTPYNEQFF.

J is TRBJ2-5 and V is TRBV28; 7 positions agree with TRBD1. CDR1 MDHEN and CDR2 SYDVKM come from the germline V gene. The CDR3 has 14 residues. J gave up 1 base and V 6 bases, and 5 bases lay outside the gene matches. CDR3 nucleotides: TGTGCCAGCAGCCCCCCAGGGGGCCAAGAGACCCAGTACTTC. It encodes CASSPPGGQETQYF. Supplemented by reference TRBV28 and TRBJ2-5, the full variable domain reads DVKVTQSSRYLVKRTGEKVFLECVQDMDHENMFWYRQDPGLGLRLIYFSYDVKMKEKGDIPEGYSVSREKKERFSLILESASTNQTSMYLCASSPPGGQETQYFGPGTRLLVL.

This clone appeared a few times. The rearrangement links TRBV9 to TRBJ2-1, with D hard to call. CDR3 length equals 17 residues. V was shortened by 0 bases and J by 9 bases, with 22 bases between the two germline ends. Germline V gene sequence: CDR1 SGDLS, CDR2 YYNGEE. The CDR3: CASSVDGPNLVRSEQFF. The CDR3 DNA follows: TGTGCCAGCAGCGTAGATGGTCCCAACCTCGTACGGAGTGAGCAGTTCTTC.

This clone has a handful of counts. This rearrangement joins TRBV9 to TRBJ2-5; 10 nucleotides line up with TRBD1. Germline lookup yields CDR1 SGDLS and CDR2 YYNGEE. This CDR3 contains 14 residues. The J segment lost 5 bases and the V segment lost 4 bases, leaving 5 bases of the junction unmatched. The DNA of the CDR3 is TGTGCCAGCAGCCCAGGGACAGGGGTCGAGACCCAGTACTTC. It specifies CASSPGTGVETQYF.

V is TRBV4-3 and J is TRBJ2-3; TRBD2 agrees at 10 bases. The CDR3 length is 17 residues. From germline, CDR1 is LGHNA and CDR2 YSLEER. J lost 0 bases, V lost 4 bases, and 7 bases had no gene match. The CDR3: CASSRSLAGASTDTQYF. The CDR3 DNA follows: TGCGCCAGCAGCCGGTCGCTAGCGGGGGCCAGCACAGATACGCAGTATTTT.

This clone was seen a handful of times. The chain couples TRBV7-9 to TRBJ2-5; 10 nucleotides agree with TRBD2. The germline V gene encodes CDR1 SEHNR and CDR2 FQNEAQ (reference sequence). The V and J ends lost 2 bases and 4 bases, in that order; junction bases with no gene match: 16. The CDR3 is 19 residues long. CDR3 region: CASSLNVGLAESDLETQYF. The CDR3 DNA is TGTGCCAGCAGCTTAAACGTAGGACTAGCGGAATCCGATCTAGAGACCCAGTACTTC.

This clone was observed a handful of times. The rearrangement uses TRBV9 and TRBJ2-6, with a weak D call TRBD2 (5 bases). CDR1 is SGDLS and CDR2 is YYNGEE in the germline V gene. This CDR3 spans 16 amino acids. Trimming left V 3 bases short and J 0 bases short, with 10 bases between. The CDR3 nucleotides read TGTGCCAGCAGCGAAGGGAGCGGCTCTGGGGCCAACGTCCTGACTTTC. Residues: CASSEGSGSGANVLTF.

The V gene is TRBV5-1, the J gene TRBJ1-2, with D possibly matching TRBD1 (5 bases). There are 14 residues in the CDR3. V was pared by 4 bases and J by 8 bases, with 18 bases between. Germline CDR1 reads SGHRS; CDR2 reads YFSETQ. CDR3 coding DNA: TGCGCCAGCAGCCCTAGCCCAGGGAGGTTGGGCTACACCTTC. Translated: CASSPSPGRLGYTF.

This clone was picked up a small number of times. The J gene is TRBJ2-2, the V gene TRBV9, with 12 positions matching TRBD2. V lost 2 bases, J lost 5 bases, and 7 bases stayed unmatched. In germline, CDR1 is SGDLS, CDR2 YYNGEE. The CDR3 totals 17 residues. The DNA of the CDR3 is TGTGCCAGCAGCGTGAAAGCTAGCGGGGGGGCAACCGGGGAGCTGTTTTTT. Translating gives CASSVKASGGATGELFF.

The chain joins TRBV28 to TRBJ1-1, with 7 positions matching TRBD1. Trimming removed 8 bases from V and 0 bases from J; junction bases left unmatched: 6. There are 14 residues in the CDR3. Germline CDR1 reads MDHEN; CDR2 reads SYDVKM. Written as DNA, the CDR3 is TGTGCCAGCGGCCTACAGGGGTTGAACACTGAAGCTTTCTTT. Translation: CASGLQGLNTEAFF.

This clone was observed a few times. The rearrangement joins TRBV25-1 to TRBJ1-6; a possible D gene is TRBD1 (6 bases). CDR3 length: 13 amino acids. Trimming removed 6 bases from V and 5 bases from J, with 8 bases in between. Germline CDR1 and CDR2: MGHDK and SYGVNS. CDR3 nucleotides: TGTGCCAGCAGAGGACAGCATAATTCACCCCTCCACTTT. Its translation is CASRGQHNSPLHF.

This clone has more than one count but fewer than ten. The rearrangement joins TRBV5-1 to TRBJ2-7; 8 nucleotides align to TRBD2. The V gene end was trimmed by 1 base and the J gene end by 6 bases; junction bases not matched to a gene: 0. The CDR3 is 12 residues long. From germline, CDR1 is SGHRS and CDR2 YFSETQ. This chain's CDR3 is CASSLRGGEQYF. As DNA, the CDR3 is TGCGCCAGCAGCTTGCGGGGGGGCGAGCAGTACTTC.

This clone has only a few counts. V gene TRBV30 combines with J gene TRBJ2-7; TRBD2 agrees at 11 bases. The V gene's germline CDR1 is GTSNPN and CDR2 SVGIG (reference sequence). J lost 2 bases, V lost 3 bases, and 3 bases had no gene match. This CDR3 is 14 amino acids long. The CDR3: CAWRVAGGTYEQYF. The CDR3 DNA reads TGTGCCTGGAGAGTAGCGGGAGGGACCTACGAGCAGTACTTC.